This T cell receptor beta chain emerged from a study of T cell changes during pregnancy in multiple sclerosis. With respect to this clone: The sample carries other DNA sequences with the same CDR3.

The method was immunoSEQ multiplex PCR; TCRdb's version includes in-frame clones alone and lacks a portion of them. The profile shows about 39,000 clones, about 91% of them singletons. V lost 1 base to trimming and J lost 3 bases, with 9 bases between them. Germline CDR1 is MNHNY and CDR2 is SVGAGI (reference sequence). This CDR3 contains 14 residues. The rearrangement links TRBV6-6 to TRBJ2-5; possible D gene TRBD2, 7 bases. The TCR sequence derives from a female donor in good health, enrolled as a control in a pregnancy study. The sequencing used CD4+ T cells from peripheral blood mononuclear cells, collected after pregnancy. The CDR3 region has the DNA TGTGCCAGCAGTTACTGGGGGGGCAAAGAGACCCAGTACTTC. As protein: CASSYWGGKETQYF.